This T cell receptor beta chain came from a study of blood T cell repertoires in COVID-19. At the level of the study: PBMCs, B-cell-depleted T cells, or T cells were the source of the cDNA or gDNA that made up the material.

Per the germline V gene, CDR1 is MNHEY and CDR2 is SVGAGI. The CDR3 contains 14 residues. The V end lost 6 bases, the J end lost 1 base, and 13 bases lay between the germline ends. Profiled with immunoSEQ multiplex PCR; TCRdb holds only in-frame clones, not every one. The profile shows about 37,000 clones, around 90% of them singletons. The material sequenced was peripheral blood. The origin of this receptor is a human donor in a cohort sampled during active COVID-19. This chain connects TRBV6-5 to TRBJ2-7; D might be TRBD1 (8 bases). The CDR3 loop is CASRGQGGSYEQYF. The CDR3 region has the DNA TGTGCCAGCAGAGGACAGGGAGGGTCCTACGAGCAGTACTTC.